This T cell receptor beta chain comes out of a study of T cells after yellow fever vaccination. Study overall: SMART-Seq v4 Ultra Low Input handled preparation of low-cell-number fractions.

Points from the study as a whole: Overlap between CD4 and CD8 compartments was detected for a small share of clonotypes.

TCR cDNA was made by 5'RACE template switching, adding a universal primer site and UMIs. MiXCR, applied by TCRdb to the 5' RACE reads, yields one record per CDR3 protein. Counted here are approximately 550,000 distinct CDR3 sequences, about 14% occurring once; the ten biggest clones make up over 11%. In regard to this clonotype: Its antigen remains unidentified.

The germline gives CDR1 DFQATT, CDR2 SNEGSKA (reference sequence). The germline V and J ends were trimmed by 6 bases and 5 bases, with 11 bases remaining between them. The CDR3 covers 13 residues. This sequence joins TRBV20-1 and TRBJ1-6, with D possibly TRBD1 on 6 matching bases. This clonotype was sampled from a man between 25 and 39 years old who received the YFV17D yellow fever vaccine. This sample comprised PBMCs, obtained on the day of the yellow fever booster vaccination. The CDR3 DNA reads TGCAGTGCCACTGGACAGAATAATTCACCCCTCCACTTT. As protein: CSATGQNNSPLHF.